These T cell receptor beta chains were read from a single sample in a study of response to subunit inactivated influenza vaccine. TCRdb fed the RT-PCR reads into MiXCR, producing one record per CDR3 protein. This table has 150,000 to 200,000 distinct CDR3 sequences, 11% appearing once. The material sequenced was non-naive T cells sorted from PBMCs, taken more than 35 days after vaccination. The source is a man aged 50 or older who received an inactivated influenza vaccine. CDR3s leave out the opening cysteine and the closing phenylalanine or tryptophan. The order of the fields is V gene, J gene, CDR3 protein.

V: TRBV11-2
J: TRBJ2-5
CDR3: ASSLGLAGGVEETQY

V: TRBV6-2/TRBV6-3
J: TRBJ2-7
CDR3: ASSLHRGPYEQY

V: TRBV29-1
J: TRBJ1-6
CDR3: SVWPPAGNSPLH

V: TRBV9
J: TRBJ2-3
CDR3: ASSTRDGGWY

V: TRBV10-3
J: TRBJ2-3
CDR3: AISVGQAADTQY

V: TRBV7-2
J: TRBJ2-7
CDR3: ASSLQGGRLGYEQY

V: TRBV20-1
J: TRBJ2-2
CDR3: SAGPAGGRTGELF

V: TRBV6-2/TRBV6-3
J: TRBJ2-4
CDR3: ASNRWTSGTTAKNIQY

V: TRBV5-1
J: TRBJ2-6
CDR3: ASSLGQTGGTNVLT

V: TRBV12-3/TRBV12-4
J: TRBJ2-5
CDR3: ASSFRAGGETQY

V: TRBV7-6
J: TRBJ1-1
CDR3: ASSLADGQVDLRDTEAF

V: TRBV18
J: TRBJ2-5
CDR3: ASSPPASGKETQY

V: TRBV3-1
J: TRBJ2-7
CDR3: ARDVSGTVYEQY

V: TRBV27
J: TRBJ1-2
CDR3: ASSVGRPTDGYT

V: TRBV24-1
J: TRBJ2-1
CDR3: ATSDGTSSYNEQF

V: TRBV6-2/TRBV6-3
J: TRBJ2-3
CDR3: ASSYSLYLAERTDTQY

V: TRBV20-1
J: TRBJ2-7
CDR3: SALTLVKAEQY

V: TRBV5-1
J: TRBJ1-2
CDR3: ASSQGTGHST

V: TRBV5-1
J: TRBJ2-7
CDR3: ASSPQQGGAYEQY

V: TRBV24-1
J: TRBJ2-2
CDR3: ATSGAGGFTGELF

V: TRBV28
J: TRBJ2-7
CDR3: ASSPTGVLYEQY

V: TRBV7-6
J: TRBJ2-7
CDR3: ASIFSKGPQWTYEQY

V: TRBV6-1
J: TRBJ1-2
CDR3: ASITGTPGNYGYT

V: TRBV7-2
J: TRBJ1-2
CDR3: ASSPSSQNYGYT

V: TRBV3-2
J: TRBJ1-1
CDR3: ASSPGGLMNTEAF

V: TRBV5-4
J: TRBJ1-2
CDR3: ASSLARGVGYGYT

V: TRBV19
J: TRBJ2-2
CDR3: ASVEYTGELF

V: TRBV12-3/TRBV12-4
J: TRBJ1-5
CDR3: ASDTGPNQPQH

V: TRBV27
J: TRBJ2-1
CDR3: ASGRAPNEQF

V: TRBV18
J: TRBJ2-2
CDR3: ASSPLNTGELF

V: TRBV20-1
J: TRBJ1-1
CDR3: SAKKGGREAF

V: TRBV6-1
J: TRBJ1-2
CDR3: ASSPTVLGTGYFYGYT

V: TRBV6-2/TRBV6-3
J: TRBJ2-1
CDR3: ASNLRGPYNEQF

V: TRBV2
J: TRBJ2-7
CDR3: ASSGTSGGISYEQY

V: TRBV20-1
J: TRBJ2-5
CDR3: SASFGTPETQY

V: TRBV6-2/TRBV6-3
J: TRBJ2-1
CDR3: ASSYSTSGTHYNEQF